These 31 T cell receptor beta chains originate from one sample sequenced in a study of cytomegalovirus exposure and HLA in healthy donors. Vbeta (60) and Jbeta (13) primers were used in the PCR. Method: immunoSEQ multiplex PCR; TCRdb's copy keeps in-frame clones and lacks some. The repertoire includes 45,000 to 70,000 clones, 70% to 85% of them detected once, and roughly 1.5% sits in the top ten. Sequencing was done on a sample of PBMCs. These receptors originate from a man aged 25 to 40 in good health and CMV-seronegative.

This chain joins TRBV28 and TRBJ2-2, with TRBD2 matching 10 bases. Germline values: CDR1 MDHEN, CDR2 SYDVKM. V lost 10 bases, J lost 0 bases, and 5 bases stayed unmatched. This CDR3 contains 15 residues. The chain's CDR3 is CATKAGGTNTGELFF. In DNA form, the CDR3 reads TGTGCCACCAAAGCGGGGGGGACGAACACCGGGGAGCTGTTTTTT. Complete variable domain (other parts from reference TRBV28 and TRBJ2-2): DVKVTQSSRYLVKRTGEKVFLECVQDMDHENMFWYRQDPGLGLRLIYFSYDVKMKEKGDIPEGYSVSREKKERFSLILESASTNQTSMYLCATKAGGTNTGELFFGEGSRLTVL.

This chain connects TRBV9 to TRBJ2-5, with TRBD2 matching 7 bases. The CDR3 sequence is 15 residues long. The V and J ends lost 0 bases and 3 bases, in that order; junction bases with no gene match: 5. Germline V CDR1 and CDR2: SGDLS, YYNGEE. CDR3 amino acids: CASSVGGGTEETQYF. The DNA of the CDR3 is TGTGCCAGCAGCGTAGGGGGGGGGACGGAAGAGACCCAGTACTTC.

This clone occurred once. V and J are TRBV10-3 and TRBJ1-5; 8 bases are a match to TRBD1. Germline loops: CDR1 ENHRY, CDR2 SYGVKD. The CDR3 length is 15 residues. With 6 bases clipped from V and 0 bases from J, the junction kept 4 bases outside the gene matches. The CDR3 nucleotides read TGTGCCATCAGCCAGGGGGCATATAGCAATCAGCCCCAGCATTTT. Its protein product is CAISQGAYSNQPQHF.

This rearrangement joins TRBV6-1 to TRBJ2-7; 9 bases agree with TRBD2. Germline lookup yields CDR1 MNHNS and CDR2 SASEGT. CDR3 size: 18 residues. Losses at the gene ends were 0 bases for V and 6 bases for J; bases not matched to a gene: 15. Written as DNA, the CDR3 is TGTGCCAGCAGTGAAGCTCCGGACTCGGCGGGAGGGCCCCGCGAGCAGTACTTC. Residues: CASSEAPDSAGGPREQYF.

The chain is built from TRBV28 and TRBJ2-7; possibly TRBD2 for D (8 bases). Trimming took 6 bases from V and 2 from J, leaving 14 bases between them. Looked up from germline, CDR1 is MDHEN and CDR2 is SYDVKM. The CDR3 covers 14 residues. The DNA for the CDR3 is TGTGCCAGCAGGTCGGGAGGGGGCGCCTACGAGCAGTACTTC. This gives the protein CASRSGGGAYEQYF.

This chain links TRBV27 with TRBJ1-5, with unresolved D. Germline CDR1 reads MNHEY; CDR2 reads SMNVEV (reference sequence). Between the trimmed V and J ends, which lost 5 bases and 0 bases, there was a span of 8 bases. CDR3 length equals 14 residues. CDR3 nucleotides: TGTGCCAGCAGTCCGCAGAATAGCAATCAGCCCCAGCATTTT. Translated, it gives CASSPQNSNQPQHF.

The CDR3 is CASSIRQGLNTEAFF. In DNA, the CDR3 is TGTGCCAGTAGTATCCGGCAGGGCCTGAACACTGAAGCTTTCTTT. The chain employs TRBV19 and TRBJ1-1, with TRBD1 as a possible D gene (5 bases). In germline, CDR1 is LNHDA, CDR2 SQIVND (reference sequence). The CDR3 extends over 15 amino acids. The V and J ends lost 3 bases and 0 bases respectively, with 11 bases between them.

The CDR3 DNA is TGTGCCAGCAGTTTAGGGACAGGGTTGAATCAGCCCCAGCATTTT. It translates to CASSLGTGLNQPQHF. This sequence joins TRBV28 and TRBJ1-5; the match to TRBD1 covers 9 bases. With V trimmed by 2 bases and J by 4 bases, 3 bases remained unmatched. Per germline, CDR1 MDHEN and CDR2 SYDVKM. There are 15 residues in the CDR3.

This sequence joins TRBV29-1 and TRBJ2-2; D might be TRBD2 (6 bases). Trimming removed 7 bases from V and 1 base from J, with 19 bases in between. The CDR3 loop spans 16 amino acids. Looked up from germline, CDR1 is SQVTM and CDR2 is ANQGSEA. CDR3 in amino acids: CSANRGASENTGELFF. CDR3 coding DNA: TGCAGCGCCAACCGAGGGGCTAGCGAGAACACCGGGGAGCTGTTTTTT.

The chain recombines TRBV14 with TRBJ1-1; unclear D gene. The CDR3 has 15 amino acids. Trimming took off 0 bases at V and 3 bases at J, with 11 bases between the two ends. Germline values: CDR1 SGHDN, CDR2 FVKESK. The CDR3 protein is CASSQDQGEYTEAFF. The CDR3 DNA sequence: TGTGCCAGCAGCCAAGATCAAGGAGAATACACTGAAGCTTTCTTT.

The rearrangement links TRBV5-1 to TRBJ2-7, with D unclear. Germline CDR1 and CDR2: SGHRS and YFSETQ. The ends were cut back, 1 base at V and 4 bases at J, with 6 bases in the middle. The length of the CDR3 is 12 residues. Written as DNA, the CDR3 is TGCGCCAGCAGCTTGTCACAGTACGAGCAGTACTTC. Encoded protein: CASSLSQYEQYF.

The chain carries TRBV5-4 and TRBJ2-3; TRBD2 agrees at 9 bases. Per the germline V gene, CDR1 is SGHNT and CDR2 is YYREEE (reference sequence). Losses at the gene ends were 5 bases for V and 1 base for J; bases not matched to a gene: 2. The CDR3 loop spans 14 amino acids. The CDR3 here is CASRRLAGTDTQYF. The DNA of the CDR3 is TGTGCCAGCAGACGACTAGCGGGCACAGATACGCAGTATTTT.

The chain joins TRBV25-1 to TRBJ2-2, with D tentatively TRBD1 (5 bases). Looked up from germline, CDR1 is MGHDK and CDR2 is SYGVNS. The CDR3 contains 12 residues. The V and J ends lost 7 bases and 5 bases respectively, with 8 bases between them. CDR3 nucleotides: TGTGCCAGCAAGAAGGGGACCGGGGAGCTGTTTTTT. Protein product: CASKKGTGELFF.

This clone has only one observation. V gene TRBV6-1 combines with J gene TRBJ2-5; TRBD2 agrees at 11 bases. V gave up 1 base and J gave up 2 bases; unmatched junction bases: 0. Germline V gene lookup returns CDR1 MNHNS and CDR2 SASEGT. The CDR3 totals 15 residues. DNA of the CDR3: TGTGCCAGCAGTGAAGTAGCGGGGGGGCAAGAGACCCAGTACTTC. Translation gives CASSEVAGGQETQYF.

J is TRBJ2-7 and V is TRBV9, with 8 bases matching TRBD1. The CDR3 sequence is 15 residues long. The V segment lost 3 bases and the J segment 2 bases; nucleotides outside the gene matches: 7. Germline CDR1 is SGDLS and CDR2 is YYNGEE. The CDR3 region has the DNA TGTGCCAGCAGCGCGGGACAGGACAACACCTACGAGCAGTACTTC. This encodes CASSAGQDNTYEQYF.

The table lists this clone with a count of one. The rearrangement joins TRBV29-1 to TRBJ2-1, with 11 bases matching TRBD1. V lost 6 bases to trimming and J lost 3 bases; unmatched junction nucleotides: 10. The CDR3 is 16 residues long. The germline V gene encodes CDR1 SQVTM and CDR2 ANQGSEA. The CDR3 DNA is TGCAGCGTGGCCCGATTTGGGACAGGGGGCTACAATGAGCAGTTCTTC. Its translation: CSVARFGTGGYNEQFF.

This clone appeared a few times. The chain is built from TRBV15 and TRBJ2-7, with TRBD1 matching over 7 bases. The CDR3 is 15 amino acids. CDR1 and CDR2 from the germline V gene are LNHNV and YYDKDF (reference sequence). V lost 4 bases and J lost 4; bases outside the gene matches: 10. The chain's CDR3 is CATSISTGQQYEQYF. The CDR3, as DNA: TGTGCCACCAGCATTTCAACGGGACAGCAATACGAGCAGTACTTC.

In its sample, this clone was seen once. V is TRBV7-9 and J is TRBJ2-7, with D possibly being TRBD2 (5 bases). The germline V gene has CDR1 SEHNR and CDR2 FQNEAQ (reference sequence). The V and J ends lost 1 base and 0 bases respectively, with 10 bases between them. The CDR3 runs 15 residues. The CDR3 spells CASSLGSAVSYEQYF. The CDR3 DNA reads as TGTGCCAGCAGCTTAGGGTCAGCGGTCTCCTACGAGCAGTACTTC.

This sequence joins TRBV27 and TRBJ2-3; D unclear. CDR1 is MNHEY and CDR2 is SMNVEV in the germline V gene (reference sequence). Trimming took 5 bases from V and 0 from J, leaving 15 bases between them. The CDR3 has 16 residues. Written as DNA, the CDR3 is TGTGCCAGCAGTACCCTGAAACCGCTAAGCACAGATACGCAGTATTTT. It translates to CASSTLKPLSTDTQYF.

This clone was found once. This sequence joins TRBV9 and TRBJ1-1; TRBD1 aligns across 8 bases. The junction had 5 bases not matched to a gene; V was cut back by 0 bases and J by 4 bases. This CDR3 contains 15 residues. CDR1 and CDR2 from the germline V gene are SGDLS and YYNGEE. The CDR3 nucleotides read TGTGCCAGCAGCGTAGTTCCAGGGGGCGGCACTGAAGCTTTCTTT. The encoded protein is CASSVVPGGGTEAFF.

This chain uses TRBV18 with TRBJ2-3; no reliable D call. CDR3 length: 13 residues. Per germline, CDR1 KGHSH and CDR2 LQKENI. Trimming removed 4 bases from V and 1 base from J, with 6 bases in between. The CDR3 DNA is TGTGCCAGCTCACTAAGCGGCACAGATACGCAGTATTTT. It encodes CASSLSGTDTQYF.

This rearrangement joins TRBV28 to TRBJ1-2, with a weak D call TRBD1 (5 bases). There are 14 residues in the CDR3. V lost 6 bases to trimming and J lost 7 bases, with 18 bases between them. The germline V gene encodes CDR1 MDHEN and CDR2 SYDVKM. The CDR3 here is CASSRQPTDFGYTF. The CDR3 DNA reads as TGTGCCAGCAGCCGGCAACCGACAGATTTTGGCTACACCTTC.

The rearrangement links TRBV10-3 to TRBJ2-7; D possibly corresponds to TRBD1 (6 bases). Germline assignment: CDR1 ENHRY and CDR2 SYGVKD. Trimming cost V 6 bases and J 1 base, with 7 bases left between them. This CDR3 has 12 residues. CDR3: CAISGQSYEQYF. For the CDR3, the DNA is TGTGCCATCAGCGGACAGTCCTACGAGCAGTACTTC.

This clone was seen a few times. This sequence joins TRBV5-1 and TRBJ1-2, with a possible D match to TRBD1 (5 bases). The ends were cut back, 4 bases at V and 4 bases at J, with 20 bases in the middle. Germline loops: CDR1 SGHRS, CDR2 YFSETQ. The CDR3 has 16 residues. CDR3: CASSIQSGTGSYGYTF. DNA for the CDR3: TGCGCCAGCAGCATCCAATCCGGGACTGGTTCCTATGGCTACACCTTC.

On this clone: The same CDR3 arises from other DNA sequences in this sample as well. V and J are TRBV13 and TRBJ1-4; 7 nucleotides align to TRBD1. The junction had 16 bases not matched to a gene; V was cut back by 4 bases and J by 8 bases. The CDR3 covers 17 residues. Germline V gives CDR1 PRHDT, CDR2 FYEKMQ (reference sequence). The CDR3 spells CASSYRRTDRVQEKLFF. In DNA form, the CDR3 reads TGTGCCAGCAGCTACCGACGGACCGACAGGGTTCAGGAAAAACTGTTTTTT. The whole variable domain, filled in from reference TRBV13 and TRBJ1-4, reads AAGVIQSPRHLIKEKRETATLKCYPIPRHDTVYWYQQGPGQDPQFLISFYEKMQSDKGSIPDRFSAQQFSDYHSELNMSSLELGDSALYFCASSYRRTDRVQEKLFFGSGTQLSVL.

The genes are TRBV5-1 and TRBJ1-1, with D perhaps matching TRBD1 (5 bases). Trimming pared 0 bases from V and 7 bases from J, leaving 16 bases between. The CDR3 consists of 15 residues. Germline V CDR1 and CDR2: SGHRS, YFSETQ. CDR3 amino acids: CASSLGLTVSDEAFF. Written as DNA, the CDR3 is TGCGCCAGCAGCTTGGGGTTGACAGTGAGCGATGAAGCTTTCTTT.

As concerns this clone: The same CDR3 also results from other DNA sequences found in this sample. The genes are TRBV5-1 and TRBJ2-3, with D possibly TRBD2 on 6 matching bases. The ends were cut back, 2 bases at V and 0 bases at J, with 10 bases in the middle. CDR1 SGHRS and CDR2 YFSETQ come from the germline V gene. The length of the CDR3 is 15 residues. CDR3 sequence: CASSFGGASTDTQYF. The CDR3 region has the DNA TGCGCCAGCAGCTTCGGCGGGGCTAGCACAGATACGCAGTATTTT.

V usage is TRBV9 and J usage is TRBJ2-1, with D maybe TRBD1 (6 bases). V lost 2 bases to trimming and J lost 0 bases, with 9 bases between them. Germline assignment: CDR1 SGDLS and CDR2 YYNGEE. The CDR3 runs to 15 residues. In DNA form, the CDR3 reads TGTGCCAGCAGCGTTTCAGGGGACTCCTACAATGAGCAGTTCTTC. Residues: CASSVSGDSYNEQFF.

As DNA, the CDR3 is TGTGCCAGCAGCTCAGGTTGGCAAGACTATGGCTACACCTTC. Residues: CASSSGWQDYGYTF. This chain joins TRBV6-1 and TRBJ1-2; D gene ambiguous. V gave up 6 bases and J gave up 3 bases, with 14 bases separating them. The CDR3 runs to 14 residues. Germline CDR1 MNHNS, CDR2 SASEGT.

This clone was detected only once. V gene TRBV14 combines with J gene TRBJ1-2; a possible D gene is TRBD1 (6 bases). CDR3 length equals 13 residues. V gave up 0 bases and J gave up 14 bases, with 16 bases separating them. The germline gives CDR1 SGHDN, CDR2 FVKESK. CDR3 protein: CASSQEVRGGKTF. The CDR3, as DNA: TGTGCCAGCAGCCAAGAGGTCAGGGGTGGTAAGACCTTC.

The CDR3 DNA sequence: TGTGCCAGCAGCAATAGACAGGACCATAATTCACCCCTCCACTTT. The encoded protein is CASSNRQDHNSPLHF. The V call is TRBV7-9, the J call TRBJ1-6; perhaps TRBD1 as D (6 bases). The germline V gene has CDR1 SEHNR and CDR2 FQNEAQ (reference sequence). The length of the CDR3 is 15 residues. The V end was cut by 5 bases, the J end by 5 bases, with 13 bases between.